The 15 T cell receptor beta chains below come from one sample, sequenced in a study of blood T cell repertoires in COVID-19. Sequencing used immunoSEQ multiplex PCR; TCRdb keeps in-frame clones, though not all of them. The sample records over 200,000 clones, approximately 84% being singletons. Sequencing was done on a sample of peripheral blood. All receptors come from a woman younger than 45 who had recovered from COVID-19.

V usage is TRBV10-3 and J usage is TRBJ2-2; 7 bases line up with TRBD1. CDR3 length equals 18 residues. Germline V CDR1 and CDR2: ENHRY, SYGVKD. Trimming took 2 bases from V and 3 from J; bases not matched to a gene: 12. CDR3 DNA sequence: TGTGCCATCAGTGAGACAGGGGCCCTGACAACTGACACCGGGGAGCTGTTTTTT. This gives the protein CAISETGALTTDTGELFF.

V is TRBV4-1 and J is TRBJ2-3; D is unresolved. The CDR3 contains 13 residues. Trimming removed 0 bases at V and 3 bases at J, with 4 bases between. CDR1 and CDR2 (germline): MGHRA, YSYEKL. CDR3 residues: CASSQDETDTQYF. CDR3 DNA: TGCGCCAGCAGCCAAGATGAGACAGATACGCAGTATTTT.

The J gene is TRBJ2-5, the V gene TRBV4-1; 14 positions agree with TRBD2. CDR1 and CDR2 (germline): MGHRA, YSYEKL. V lost 2 bases, J lost 1 base, and 6 bases stayed unmatched. The CDR3 consists of 18 residues. The DNA of the CDR3 is TGCGCCAGCAGCCAAACGGGACTAGCGGGGGCCATCCAAGAGACCCAGTACTTC. It yields the protein CASSQTGLAGAIQETQYF.

CDR3 DNA sequence: TGCGCCAGCACCGACTTTCCGGGACAGGGGGAGTCACCCCTCCACTTT. It is translated as CASTDFPGQGESPLHF. The chain has TRBV5-1 and TRBJ1-6; TRBD1 matches at 11 bases. Trimming cost V 6 bases and J 10 bases; bases outside gene matches: 12. CDR1 and CDR2 from the germline V gene are SGHRS and YFSETQ. The CDR3 contains 16 residues.

The chain employs TRBV29-1 and TRBJ2-1; D is unresolved. CDR1 is SQVTM and CDR2 is ANQGSEA in the germline V gene. The ends were cut back, 6 bases at V and 4 bases at J, with 7 bases in the middle. The CDR3 totals 11 residues. Here the CDR3 DNA reads TGCAGCGTGTTCCTATACAATGAGCAGTTCTTC. Translation gives CSVFLYNEQFF.

This clone was counted a single time. The CDR3 DNA reads TGTGCCAGCAGCCGGACTAGCGGGGGATGGGATGAGCAGTTCTTC. Amino acids: CASSRTSGGWDEQFF. The chain recombines TRBV5-6 with TRBJ2-1, with 13 nucleotides matching TRBD2. Trimming took 4 bases from V and 8 from J; bases not matched to a gene: 6. Germline CDR1 and CDR2: SGHDT and YYEEEE. This CDR3 is 15 amino acids long.

The gene calls are TRBV7-3 and TRBJ2-1, with TRBD2 identical over 12 bases. Unmatched junction bases numbered 10, after V lost 5 bases and J lost 2 bases. Looked up from germline, CDR1 is SGHTA and CDR2 is FQGTGA. This CDR3 is built from 18 residues. The CDR3 protein is CASSPGLAGWRTYNEQFF. The CDR3 bases are TGTGCCAGCAGCCCCGGACTAGCGGGGTGGAGGACCTACAATGAGCAGTTCTTC. The whole variable domain, filled in from reference TRBV7-3 and TRBJ2-1, reads GAGVSQTPSNKVTEKGKYVELRCDPISGHTALYWYRQSLGQGPEFLIYFQGTGAADDSGLPNDRFFAVRPEGSVSTLKIQRTERGDSAVYLCASSPGLAGWRTYNEQFFGPGTRLTVL.

The rearrangement links TRBV3-1 (or the pseudogene TRBV3-2) to TRBJ2-1; D perhaps matches TRBD2 (5 bases). Trimming took off 1 base at V and 6 bases at J, with 10 bases between the two ends. This CDR3 region has 14 residues. The V gene's germline CDR1 is LGHDT and CDR2 YNNKEL (reference sequence). Here the CDR3 DNA reads TGTGCCAGCAGCCAAGCGAGCGGCGGCAATGAGCAGTTCTTC. As protein: CASSQASGGNEQFF.

The rearrangement links TRBV27 to TRBJ2-6; D possibly corresponds to TRBD2 (5 bases). Germline CDR1 MNHEY, CDR2 SMNVEV (reference sequence). The V and J ends lost 6 bases and 2 bases respectively, with 11 bases between them. The CDR3 length is 15 residues. The CDR3 here is CASSPTRAGANVLTF. The CDR3 DNA sequence: TGTGCCAGCAGCCCCACTAGAGCTGGGGCCAACGTCCTGACTTTC.

This chain connects TRBV2 to TRBJ1-3, with TRBD1 matching 7 bases. Germline V gene sequence: CDR1 SNHLY, CDR2 FYNNEI. There are 14 residues in the CDR3. The V segment lost 6 bases and the J segment 4 bases; nucleotides outside the gene matches: 6. CDR3 DNA sequence: TGTGCCAGCAGCGGGACAGTTGACGGAAACACCATATATTTT. As protein: CASSGTVDGNTIYF.

The chain joins TRBV7-6 to TRBJ2-2, with 9 bases that match TRBD1. V lost 5 bases and J lost 6; bases outside the gene matches: 10. Germline values: CDR1 SGHVS, CDR2 FNYEAQ. This CDR3 spans 16 amino acids. The CDR3 spells CASSGMTGGRSGELFF. In nucleotides, the CDR3 is TGTGCCAGCAGCGGGATGACAGGGGGGCGTTCCGGGGAGCTGTTTTTT.

The chain combines TRBV5-1 with TRBJ1-2; the match to TRBD1 covers 7 bases. The junction had 4 bases not matched to a gene; V was cut back by 5 bases and J by 6 bases. Germline lookup yields CDR1 SGHRS and CDR2 YFSETQ. The CDR3 has 12 amino acids. The DNA for the CDR3 is TGCGCCAGCAGGTTTGACAGGGATGGCTACACCTTC. This sequence encodes CASRFDRDGYTF. Based on the CDR3 plus reference TRBV5-1 and TRBJ1-2, the full variable domain is KAGVTQTPRYLIKTRGQQVTLSCSPISGHRSVSWYQQTPGQGLQFLFEYFSETQRNKGNFPGRFSGRQFSNSRSEMNVSTLELGDSALYLCASRFDRDGYTFGSGTRLTVV.

This clone was recorded only once. This chain uses TRBV7-9 with TRBJ2-2; TRBD1 matches at 8 bases. CDR1 is SEHNR, CDR2 FQNEAQ, per germline (reference sequence). V lost 5 bases and J lost 4; bases outside the gene matches: 12. This CDR3 contains 17 residues. In DNA, the CDR3 is TGTGCCAGCAGCCCCCGGGTCGGGCAGGGGGCCACCGGGGAGCTGTTTTTT. Translated, it gives CASSPRVGQGATGELFF.

This clone showed up just once. The rearrangement uses TRBV6-5 and TRBJ2-7, with 8 bases that match TRBD1. The CDR3 is 14 residues long. CDR1 MNHEY and CDR2 SVGAGI come from the germline V gene. J lost 2 bases, V lost 6 bases, and 6 bases had no gene match. The CDR3 DNA reads TGTGCCAGCAGGAAAGACAGGGGAACCTACGAGCAGTACTTC. It yields the protein CASRKDRGTYEQYF.

This clone was counted only a few times. Other DNA sequences from this sample encode an identical CDR3 as well. The rearrangement links TRBV6-5 to TRBJ1-5; 8 bases map to TRBD1. CDR1 and CDR2 from the germline V gene are MNHEY and SVGAGI. The CDR3 extends over 13 amino acids. The V segment lost 5 bases and the J segment 4 bases; nucleotides outside the gene matches: 1. DNA for the CDR3: TGTGCCAGCAGTCGGACAGGGAATCAGCCCCAGCATTTT. Residues: CASSRTGNQPQHF.